The next 23 T cell receptor beta chains were all read from a single sample in a study of blood T cells in healthy people across ages. Combining a sample-barcoded 5' primer with a J-beta primer mix, a second PCR ran for about 6 to 12 cycles. TCRdb reprocessed the 5' RACE reads with MiXCR, giving one entry per CDR3 protein. The table includes about 640,000 distinct CDR3 sequences, roughly 31% detected once. Sequencing used blood. The origin of the receptors is a woman at least 80 years old in good health.

At least ten counts were recorded for this clonotype. J is TRBJ2-7 and V is TRBV5-1; the D gene is possibly TRBD1 (6 bases). CDR3 length: 15 residues. Germline CDR1 is SGHRS and CDR2 is YFSETQ. Trimming removed 5 bases from V and 2 bases from J, with 17 bases in between. For the CDR3, the DNA is TGCGCCAGCAGACCCTCAGCAGGGGAAACCTACGAGCAGTACTTC. It specifies CASRPSAGETYEQYF.

This clonotype showed up just a few times. The chain uses TRBV6-1 and TRBJ1-5; the D gene is possibly TRBD1 (5 bases). The V end was cut by 1 base, the J end by 4 bases, with 8 bases between. Germline V gene lookup returns CDR1 MNHNS and CDR2 SASEGT. The CDR3 sequence is 14 residues long. Here the CDR3 DNA reads TGTGCCAGCAGTGAAGATTGGGGGAATCAGCCCCAGCATTTT. This codes for CASSEDWGNQPQHF.

At least ten counts were recorded for this clonotype. The chain joins TRBV23-1 to TRBJ2-7; the D call may be TRBD1 or TRBD2 (5 bases each). TRBV23-1 is recorded as an ORF, its role being uncertain. This CDR3 is built from 16 residues. The V end lost 4 bases, the J end lost 2 bases, and 18 bases lay between the germline ends. Here the CDR3 reads CASSRRGTLGTYEQYF. The CDR3 region has the DNA TGCGCCAGCAGTCGTCGTGGGACGCTGGGAACCTACGAGCAGTACTTC.

This clonotype was picked up many times. The rearrangement links TRBV4-3 to TRBJ2-7; D is perhaps TRBD1 or TRBD2 (5 bases each). V was trimmed by 0 bases and J by 3 bases, leaving 18 bases between them. CDR3 length: 17 residues. Germline V gene lookup returns CDR1 LGHNA and CDR2 YSLEER. CDR3 bases: TGCGCCAGCAGCCAAGATCTAGGGGACGGATTTTACTACGAGCAGTACTTC. This codes for CASSQDLGDGFYYEQYF.

At least ten counts were recorded for this clonotype. The chain is built from TRBV10-3 and TRBJ2-7; 8 nucleotides match TRBD1. Germline values: CDR1 ENHRY, CDR2 SYGVKD. With V trimmed by 6 bases and J by 3 bases, 1 base remained unmatched. The length of the CDR3 is 12 residues. CDR3 in amino acids: CAISTGGYEQYF. For the CDR3, the DNA is TGTGCCATCAGCACAGGGGGCTACGAGCAGTACTTC.

This clonotype was counted at least ten times. This chain links TRBV20-1 with TRBJ2-5, with TRBD2 as a possible D gene (6 bases). CDR1 DFQATT and CDR2 SNEGSKA come from the germline V gene (reference sequence). Deletions cut 6 bases from V and 9 bases from J, with 14 bases between. This CDR3 is built from 11 residues. CDR3 in DNA: TGCAGTGCCACGGGAGATCGGCCCCAGTACTTC. It encodes CSATGDRPQYF.

This clonotype was observed at least ten times. The chain joins TRBV29-1 to TRBJ2-7, with 7 bases fitting TRBD2. The CDR3 has 15 residues. Germline lookup yields CDR1 SQVTM and CDR2 ANQGSEA. The ends lost 0 bases at V and 8 bases at J; junction bases unmatched: 13. The CDR3: CSVEDSQGGREKQYF. The CDR3 DNA reads as TGCAGCGTTGAAGATAGTCAGGGAGGGCGAGAGAAGCAGTACTTC.

This clonotype was counted a few times. J is TRBJ1-3 and V is TRBV28; no reliable D call. Germline values: CDR1 MDHEN, CDR2 SYDVKM. Trimming left V 3 bases short and J 1 base short, with 7 bases between. There are 14 residues in the CDR3. CDR3 sequence reads: CASSFAASGNTIYF. The CDR3, as DNA: TGTGCCAGCAGTTTCGCGGCTTCTGGAAACACCATATATTTT.

The table lists this clonotype with many counts. The V and J genes are TRBV4-3 and TRBJ2-3, with D unclear. CDR1 and CDR2 (germline): LGHNA, YSLEER. V lost 1 base to trimming and J lost 0 bases, with 8 bases between them. This CDR3 comprises 15 residues. CDR3 sequence reads: CASSQVLSSTDTQYF. Here the CDR3 DNA reads TGCGCCAGCAGCCAAGTCTTGTCTAGCACAGATACGCAGTATTTT.

This clonotype has just a few counts. The chain links TRBV2 to TRBJ2-2, with TRBD1 as a possible D gene (6 bases). V was shortened by 5 bases and J by 4 bases, with 14 bases between the two germline ends. Germline lookup yields CDR1 SNHLY and CDR2 FYNNEI. This CDR3 is 15 amino acids long. DNA of the CDR3: TGTGCCAGCAGTCTGGACAGCCAATTCACCGGGGAGCTGTTTTTT. Its translation: CASSLDSQFTGELFF.

This clonotype was counted many times. A much larger clone is a single base away; this may be a read error. CDR3 sequence (DNA): TGTGCCAGCAGCTTATTAACAGGCGCTAATGAGCAGTACTTC. Amino acids: CASSLLTGANEQYF. J is TRBJ2-5 and V is TRBV7-2; maybe TRBD1 (5 bases). Germline loops: CDR1 SGHTA, CDR2 FQGNSA. V was pared by 2 bases and J by 11 bases, with 18 bases between. The CDR3 is 14 residues long.

Remarks on this clonotype: A much larger clone lies one base from this, so it may be a read error. V and J are TRBV20-1 and TRBJ2-3; D not resolved. Trimming took off 3 bases at V and 4 bases at J, with 23 bases between the two ends. Per germline, CDR1 DFQATT and CDR2 SNEGSKA (reference sequence). The CDR3 runs 17 residues. The CDR3 nucleotides are TGCAGTGCTAGCCTACCGGCCCCTGCTCCAGCGTCAGATACGCAGTATTTT. Encoded protein: CSASLPAPAPASDTQYF.

V usage is TRBV27 and J usage is TRBJ2-1; TRBD2 aligns across 9 bases. The length of the CDR3 is 13 residues. Germline CDR1 MNHEY, CDR2 SMNVEV (reference sequence). Trimming removed 5 bases from V and 7 bases from J; junction bases left unmatched: 3. The CDR3 is CASSALAGNEQFF. The CDR3 coding sequence is TGTGCCAGCAGTGCCCTAGCGGGGAATGAGCAGTTCTTC.

The sample holds a few counts of this clonotype. A much bigger clone sits one base away, suggesting this may be a read error. This chain connects TRBV4-2 to TRBJ2-1; TRBD2 agrees at 10 bases. Per the germline V gene, CDR1 is LGHNA and CDR2 is YNFKEQ. CDR3 length: 18 residues. V lost 0 bases to trimming and J lost 7 bases; unmatched junction nucleotides: 12. CDR3 in amino acids: CASSQEASGGGFGNEQFF. The CDR3 DNA is TGTGCCAGCAGCCAAGAAGCAAGCGGGGGGGGTTTTGGTAATGAGCAGTTCTTC.

At least ten counts were recorded for this clonotype. This chain uses TRBV20-1 with TRBJ2-3; 9 bases fit TRBD2. This CDR3 contains 15 residues. The J segment lost 6 bases and the V segment lost 4 bases, leaving 11 bases of the junction unmatched. Germline CDR1 and CDR2: DFQATT and SNEGSKA (reference sequence). The CDR3 region is CSANTRRGGMDTQYF. CDR3 in DNA: TGCAGTGCTAACACCCGGCGGGGGGGCATGGATACGCAGTATTTT.

In regard to this clonotype: This may come from a read error, since a much larger clone is one base off. The chain couples TRBV4-1 to TRBJ2-1; weak D call: TRBD1 (6 bases). This CDR3 is built from 14 residues. Germline CDR1 is MGHRA and CDR2 is YSYEKL. The CDR3 sequence: CASNQVQGSNEQFF. Here the CDR3 DNA reads TGCGCCAGCAACCAAGTACAGGGTTCAAATGAGCAGTTCTTC.

This clonotype was recorded a few times. This may be a read error: a much more frequent sequence differs by one nucleotide. The V call is TRBV7-2, the J call TRBJ2-7; D may correspond to TRBD1 or TRBD2 (6 bases each). CDR1 SGHTA and CDR2 FQGNSA come from the germline V gene. This CDR3 spans 15 amino acids. Trimming took 4 bases from V and 7 from J, leaving 20 bases between them. CDR3 in amino acids: CASSYFAGRDNEQYF. As DNA, the CDR3 is TGTGCCAGCAGCTATTTCGCGGGGCGGGACAATGAGCAGTACTTC. The full variable domain, completed using reference TRBV7-2 and TRBJ2-7, is GAGVSQSPSNKVTEKGKDVELRCDPISGHTALYWYRQSLGQGLEFLIYFQGNSAPDKSGLPSDRFSAERTGGSVSTLTIQRTQQEDSAVYLCASSYFAGRDNEQYFGPGTRLTVT.

The chain recombines TRBV7-2 with TRBJ2-7, with 7 nucleotides matching TRBD2. Germline loops: CDR1 SGHTA, CDR2 FQGNSA. With V trimmed by 3 bases and J by 4 bases, 3 bases remained unmatched. The length of the CDR3 is 13 residues. The DNA of the CDR3 is TGTGCCAGCAGCTTTGCTAGCGGTTACGAGCAGTACTTC. Translating gives CASSFASGYEQYF.

The chain uses TRBV7-2 and TRBJ2-1, with D perhaps matching TRBD1 (6 bases). V lost 1 base and J 1 base, leaving 14 bases between the germline ends. This CDR3 has 17 residues. Germline-derived CDR1 and CDR2 are SGHTA and FQGNSA. As DNA, the CDR3 is TGTGCCAGCAGCTTAGACACAGGGTTGAAGTCCTACAATGAGCAGTTCTTC. Translation: CASSLDTGLKSYNEQFF.

This clonotype has at least ten counts. The V gene is TRBV27, the J gene TRBJ2-7; a weak D match, TRBD1 (5 bases). This CDR3 is built from 15 residues. V was clipped by 5 bases and J by 4 bases, with 18 bases between them. Germline V CDR1 and CDR2: MNHEY, SMNVEV (reference sequence). CDR3 region: CASSHTPGKGYEQYF. For the CDR3, the DNA is TGTGCCAGCAGTCACACGCCAGGGAAAGGGTACGAGCAGTACTTC.

Comments on this clonotype: One end of the junction fails to match germline, which may point to a read error. The chain uses TRBV28 and TRBJ2-5, with 7 nucleotides matching TRBD2. Germline CDR1 MDHEN, CDR2 SYDVKM. CDR3 size: 13 residues. The CDR3 DNA reads as TGTGCCGGCAGTTTGGGAGGGAGAGAGACCCAGTACTTC. Translation: CAGSLGGRETQYF.

This clonotype has at least ten counts. A single base separates this from a much larger clone, so it may be a read error. This chain connects TRBV7-2 to TRBJ2-7; TRBD1 or TRBD2 may be the D gene (6 bases each). This CDR3 comprises 15 residues. The germline V and J ends were trimmed by 2 bases and 7 bases, with 18 bases remaining between them. In germline, CDR1 is SGHTA, CDR2 FQGNSA. For the CDR3, the DNA is TGTGCCAGCAGCTTAAGAGGGGGGTCACACAATGAGCAGTACTTC. This translates into CASSLRGGSHNEQYF.

Concerning this clonotype: A junction end diverges from the germline sequence, so it may reflect a read error. The V call is TRBV6-6, the J call TRBJ2-4; D is perhaps TRBD2 (5 bases). Gene TRBJ2-7 matches the end of the DNA better, so the J call may be wrong. Germline assignment: CDR1 MNHNY and CDR2 SVGAGI (reference sequence). CDR3 length equals 12 residues. CDR3 in amino acids: CAGSLLAYEQYF. The CDR3 DNA follows: TGTGCCGGCAGCCTACTAGCCTACGAGCAGTACTTC.